Below are 21 T cell receptor beta chains sequenced from a single sample in a study of post-analysis software for immune sequencing data. General observations from the study: TRBV5-6, TRBV5-1 and TRBV20-1 were among a handful of TRBV segments more frequent in patients than controls.

These TCRs are of unknown antigen specificity. The TCR beta cDNA libraries contained unique molecular identifiers. MiXCR, run by TCRdb on the PCR reads, gives a single entry per CDR3 protein. The sample shows about 820,000 distinct CDR3 sequences, about 53% of them seen only once. Sequencing was done on a sample of blood. These receptors all come from a girl under 18 with multiple sclerosis.

The chain carries TRBV25-1 and TRBJ1-2; D remains ambiguous. This CDR3 comprises 13 residues. The germline gives CDR1 MGHDK, CDR2 SYGVNS. V gave up 3 bases and J gave up 8 bases, with 13 bases separating them. CDR3 DNA sequence: TGTGCCAGCAGTGACCGAAGAATCGGGGGCTACACCTTC. Translating gives CASSDRRIGGYTF.

The CDR3 is CASSLAVRGTYEQYF. CDR3 DNA: TGTGCCAGCAGCTTAGCGGTACGGGGTACCTACGAGCAGTACTTC. The chain recombines TRBV7-6 with TRBJ2-7; D possibly corresponds to TRBD2 (5 bases). This CDR3 has 15 residues. From germline, CDR1 is SGHVS and CDR2 FNYEAQ. The V gene lost 0 bases and the J gene lost 2 bases, with 11 bases spanning the gap.

V gene TRBV20-1 combines with J gene TRBJ2-7; TRBD2 agrees at 14 bases. This CDR3 comprises 15 residues. J gave up 0 bases and V 6 bases, and 4 bases lay outside the gene matches. CDR1 is DFQATT, CDR2 SNEGSKA, per germline (reference sequence). The CDR3 here is CSANGLAGGSYEQYF. In DNA form, the CDR3 reads TGCAGTGCCAATGGACTAGCGGGAGGCTCCTACGAGCAGTACTTC.

This rearrangement joins TRBV15 to TRBJ2-1; tentative D call: TRBD1 (5 bases). Trimming pared 1 base from V and 8 bases from J, leaving 12 bases between. CDR1 and CDR2 from the germline V gene are LNHNV and YYDKDF (reference sequence). This CDR3 region has 14 residues. The CDR3 protein is CATSRGQSRDEQFF. The CDR3 DNA reads TGTGCCACCAGCAGAGGACAGTCTAGAGATGAGCAGTTCTTC.

The chain is built from TRBV5-1 and TRBJ2-3, with 7 bases fitting TRBD1. Germline V gene lookup returns CDR1 SGHRS and CDR2 YFSETQ. This CDR3 comprises 13 residues. The V gene end was trimmed by 3 bases and the J gene end by 8 bases; junction bases not matched to a gene: 6. Here the CDR3 DNA reads TGCGCCAGCAGCTCCACAGGGGCCGGTACGCAGTATTTT. Translated: CASSSTGAGTQYF. Looking up the rest from reference TRBV5-1 and TRBJ2-3 gives the full variable domain: KAGVTQTPRYLIKTRGQQVTLSCSPISGHRSVSWYQQTPGQGLQFLFEYFSETQRNKGNFPGRFSGRQFSNSRSEMNVSTLELGDSALYLCASSSTGAGTQYFGPGTRLTVL.

J is TRBJ2-1 and V is TRBV5-1, with 10 positions matching TRBD2. Germline lookup yields CDR1 SGHRS and CDR2 YFSETQ. The trim removed 3 bases at V and 2 bases at J, leaving 17 bases unmatched. CDR3 length: 20 residues. CDR3 sequence (DNA): TGCGCCAGCAGCTGGGAACTAGCGGGACGGCGCGATTTGACCTACAATGAGCAGTTCTTC. This sequence encodes CASSWELAGRRDLTYNEQFF.

J is TRBJ1-1 and V is TRBV12-3 or TRBV12-4; 7 nucleotides match TRBD1. Trimming at V came to 2 bases and at J to 4 bases, leaving 13 bases not matched to a gene. The CDR3 has 17 amino acids. Here the CDR3 reads CASSLQRPRQGSTEAFF. CDR3 sequence (DNA): TGTGCCAGCAGTTTACAAAGACCGCGACAGGGAAGCACTGAAGCTTTCTTT.

This clonotype was counted a few times. The chain recombines TRBV2 with TRBJ2-7; no firm D call. CDR3 size: 14 residues. Germline loops: CDR1 SNHLY, CDR2 FYNNEI. V lost 6 bases and J lost 0, with 12 bases in between. CDR3 DNA sequence: TGTGCCAGCAGAAGACTCCCCGGCTCCTACGAGCAGTACTTC. This translates into CASRRLPGSYEQYF.

This rearrangement joins TRBV3-1 to TRBJ2-4; 7 positions agree with TRBD2. J gave up 0 bases and V 4 bases, and 6 bases lay outside the gene matches. The germline gives CDR1 LGHDT, CDR2 YNNKEL (reference sequence). The CDR3 covers 16 residues. The CDR3 loop reads CASSPRAGLAKNIQYF. CDR3 coding DNA: TGTGCCAGCAGCCCCCGAGCGGGGCTAGCCAAAAACATTCAGTACTTC.

This clonotype appeared once. CDR3 sequence (DNA): TGTGCCAGCAGCTTAGCCCGGACTAGCGGGGGGAATCTGGATACGCAGTATTTT. Translated, it gives CASSLARTSGGNLDTQYF. The chain links TRBV7-2 to TRBJ2-3; TRBD2 agrees at 14 bases. CDR1 is SGHTA and CDR2 is FQGNSA in the germline V gene. V shed 0 bases, J shed 6 bases, and the junction held 8 bases outside the gene matches. The CDR3 is 18 residues long.

The CDR3 DNA sequence: TGTGCCAGCACCCCAGGGAAGGGGAACTATGGCTACACCTTC. Translated, it gives CASTPGKGNYGYTF. J is TRBJ1-2 and V is TRBV7-9, with a tentative D call TRBD1 (5 bases). CDR1 is SEHNR and CDR2 is FQNEAQ in the germline V gene (reference sequence). Trimming stripped 7 bases from V and 2 bases from J, with 14 bases between. The CDR3 extends over 14 amino acids.

The chain has TRBV3-1 and TRBJ1-5; the D is unclear. Looked up from germline, CDR1 is LGHDT and CDR2 is YNNKEL (reference sequence). Trimming stripped 3 bases from V and 3 bases from J, with 9 bases between. CDR3 length: 14 amino acids. CDR3 sequence (DNA): TGTGCCAGCAGCCACGGCGGATACAATCAGCCCCAGCATTTT. It specifies CASSHGGYNQPQHF.

This sequence joins TRBV29-1 and TRBJ1-5; the D is unclear. The V and J ends lost 4 bases and 5 bases respectively, with 9 bases between them. CDR1 and CDR2 (germline): SQVTM, ANQGSEA. The CDR3 runs to 12 residues. The DNA for the CDR3 is TGCAGCGTTGGGTATCGGGATCAGCCCCAGCATTTT. It encodes CSVGYRDQPQHF.

In its sample, this clonotype was seen a few times. The chain uses TRBV29-1 and TRBJ2-1, with no clear D. The CDR3 totals 11 residues. V dropped 7 bases and J dropped 4 bases, with 8 bases sitting between them. The germline gives CDR1 SQVTM, CDR2 ANQGSEA. The CDR3 DNA reads as TGCAGCGGTCAGGCTTACAATGAGCAGTTCTTC. As protein: CSGQAYNEQFF.

This rearrangement joins TRBV25-1 to TRBJ1-2; unclear D gene. The V gene's germline CDR1 is MGHDK and CDR2 SYGVNS. V lost 1 base, J lost 0 bases, and 9 bases lay in between. This CDR3 contains 15 residues. CDR3 amino acids: CASSEFRQPNYGYTF. The CDR3 nucleotides are TGTGCCAGCAGTGAATTTCGGCAGCCTAACTATGGCTACACCTTC.

This clonotype was counted only a few times. This chain uses TRBV20-1 with TRBJ2-7; 9 positions match TRBD1. The CDR3 contains 13 residues. Germline loops: CDR1 DFQATT, CDR2 SNEGSKA (reference sequence). This chain's CDR3 is CSAAGQGAYEQYF. The CDR3 DNA reads TGCAGCGCCGCGGGACAGGGAGCCTACGAGCAGTACTTC.

V is TRBV6-5 and J is TRBJ2-7; tentatively, D is TRBD2 (6 bases). The CDR3 runs to 14 residues. CDR1 and CDR2 (germline): MNHEY, SVGAGI. Trimming removed 6 bases at V and 2 bases at J, with 14 bases between. CDR3 sequence (DNA): TGTGCCAGCAGCCCCATGGGACTGGCCTACGAGCAGTACTTC. Translated: CASSPMGLAYEQYF.

The chain recombines TRBV7-2 with TRBJ1-5; D is ambiguous. The CDR3 covers 16 residues. Per germline, CDR1 SGHTA and CDR2 FQGNSA. The ends were cut back, 1 base at V and 2 bases at J, with 12 bases in the middle. CDR3 loop: CASSLESARGNQPQHF. In DNA form, the CDR3 reads TGTGCCAGCAGCTTAGAATCCGCCCGGGGCAATCAGCCCCAGCATTTT.

The gene calls are TRBV5-1 and TRBJ1-2; D may be TRBD1 (6 bases). Germline loops: CDR1 SGHRS, CDR2 YFSETQ. Between the trimmed V and J ends, which lost 0 bases and 4 bases, there was a span of 13 bases. CDR3 size: 15 residues. This chain's CDR3 is CASSLGHEGVYGYTF. The CDR3 bases are TGCGCCAGCAGCTTGGGACACGAGGGGGTCTATGGCTACACCTTC.

In its sample, this clonotype was seen a few times. The chain recombines TRBV12-3 or TRBV12-4 with TRBJ1-2, with 8 bases matching TRBD1. The CDR3 runs to 14 residues. V lost 6 bases and J lost 8; bases outside the gene matches: 11. Here the CDR3 DNA reads TGTGCCAGCAGCCTAGGACAGGGAACGGGGGGCTACACCTTC. Amino acids: CASSLGQGTGGYTF.

This chain joins TRBV25-1 and TRBJ2-3, with TRBD2 matching over 9 bases. Losses at the gene ends were 1 base for V and 6 bases for J; bases not matched to a gene: 8. This CDR3 is built from 16 residues. Germline V gene lookup returns CDR1 MGHDK and CDR2 SYGVNS. CDR3: CASSELGLAGLDTQYF. CDR3 sequence (DNA): TGTGCCAGCAGTGAATTGGGGCTAGCGGGACTTGATACGCAGTATTTT.